The sample holds one count of the clone carrying this T cell receptor (beta chain). These data originate in a study of T-cell memory formation after mild COVID-19. Study-wide background: TCR clustering was largely donor specific.

Each CDR3 protein is one row after TCRdb ran MiXCR on the 5' RACE reads. The sample includes over 120,000 distinct CDR3 sequences, 15% to 20% of them seen just once. The TCR comes from an adult woman who had mild COVID-19 (a few samples of this study predate the infection). Cell type and time point are not known. Sample: PBMCs or a T cell subset sorted from them (not recorded which).

Here the CDR3 reads CASTETGASGRPQHF. CDR3 DNA sequence: TGTGCCAGCACCGAGACAGGGGCTTCTGGGAGGCCCCAGCATTTT. The chain uses TRBV6-2 or TRBV6-3 and TRBJ1-5; the match to TRBD1 covers 8 bases. CDR1 is MNHEY, CDR2 SVGEGT, per germline. V lost 7 bases, J lost 9 bases, and 14 bases stayed unmatched. The CDR3 loop spans 15 amino acids.